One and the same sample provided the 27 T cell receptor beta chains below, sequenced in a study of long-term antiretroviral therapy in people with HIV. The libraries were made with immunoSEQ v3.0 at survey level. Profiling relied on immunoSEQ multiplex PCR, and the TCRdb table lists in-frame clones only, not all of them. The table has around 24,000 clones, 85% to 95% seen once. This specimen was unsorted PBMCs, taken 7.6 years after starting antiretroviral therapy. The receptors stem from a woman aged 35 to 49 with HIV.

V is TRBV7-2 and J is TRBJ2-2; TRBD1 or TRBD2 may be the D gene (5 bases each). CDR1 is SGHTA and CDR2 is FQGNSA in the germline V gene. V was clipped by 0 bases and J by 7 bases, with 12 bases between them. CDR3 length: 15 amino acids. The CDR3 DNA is TGTGCCAGCAGCTTAGCGATGTTGGGGGACGGGGAGCTGTTTTTT. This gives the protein CASSLAMLGDGELFF.

CDR3 in amino acids: CASSPTRTFRTGELFF. The CDR3 DNA sequence: TGTGCCAGCAGCCCCACCAGGACCTTTAGGACCGGGGAGCTGTTTTTT. J is TRBJ2-2 and V is TRBV5-4; D call uncertain. The V and J ends lost 4 bases and 5 bases respectively, with 18 bases between them. The germline V gene has CDR1 SGHNT and CDR2 YYREEE (reference sequence). This CDR3 has 16 amino acids.

The CDR3 loop reads CASSLEPGKSGNTIYF. DNA of the CDR3: TGTGCCAGCAGCTTAGAGCCAGGGAAGTCTGGAAACACCATATATTTT. This rearrangement joins TRBV7-9 to TRBJ1-3; tentative D call: TRBD1 (5 bases). V shed 1 base and J shed 1 base, with 11 bases lying between them. The CDR3 runs 16 residues. Germline V gene lookup returns CDR1 SEHNR and CDR2 FQNEAQ (reference sequence).

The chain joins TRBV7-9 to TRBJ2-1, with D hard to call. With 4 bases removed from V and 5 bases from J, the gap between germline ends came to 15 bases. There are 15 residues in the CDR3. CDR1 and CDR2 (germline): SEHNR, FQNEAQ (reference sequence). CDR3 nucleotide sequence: TGTGCCAGCAGCTCCTCGGAGATTGCGCACAATGAGCAGTTCTTC. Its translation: CASSSSEIAHNEQFF.

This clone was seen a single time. The CDR3 nucleotides read TGTGCCAGCAGTCAGCCGGGACAGGGCAATGAGCAGTTCTTC. It specifies CASSQPGQGNEQFF. V gene TRBV27 combines with J gene TRBJ2-1; 9 positions match TRBD1. CDR1 is MNHEY and CDR2 is SMNVEV in the germline V gene (reference sequence). V lost 5 bases to trimming and J lost 6 bases; unmatched junction nucleotides: 5. This CDR3 is built from 14 residues.

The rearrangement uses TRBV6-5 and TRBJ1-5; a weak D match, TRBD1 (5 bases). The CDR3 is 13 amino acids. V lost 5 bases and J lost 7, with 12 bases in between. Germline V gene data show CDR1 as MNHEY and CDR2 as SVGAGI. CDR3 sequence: CASSPDSVQPQHF. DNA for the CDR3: TGTGCCAGCAGTCCCGACAGCGTACAGCCCCAGCATTTT.

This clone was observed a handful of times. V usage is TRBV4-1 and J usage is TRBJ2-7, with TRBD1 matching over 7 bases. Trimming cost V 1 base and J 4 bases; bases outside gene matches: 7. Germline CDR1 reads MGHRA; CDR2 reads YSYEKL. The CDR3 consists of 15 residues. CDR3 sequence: CASSQVRTGRYEQYF. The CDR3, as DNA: TGCGCCAGCAGCCAAGTCCGGACAGGACGGTACGAGCAGTACTTC.

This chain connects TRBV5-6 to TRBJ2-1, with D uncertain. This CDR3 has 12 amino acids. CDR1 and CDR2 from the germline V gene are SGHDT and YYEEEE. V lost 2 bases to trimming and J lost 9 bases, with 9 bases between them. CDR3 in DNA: TGTGCCAGCAGCTTCTATCGGACTGAGCAGTTCTTC. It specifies CASSFYRTEQFF.

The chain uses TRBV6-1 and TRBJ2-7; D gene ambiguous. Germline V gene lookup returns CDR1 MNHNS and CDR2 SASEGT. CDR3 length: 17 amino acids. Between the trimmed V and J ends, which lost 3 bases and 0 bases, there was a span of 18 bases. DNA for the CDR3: TGTGCCAGCAGTGATGTTTTAGACTTGTTGAGCTCCTACGAGCAGTACTTC. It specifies CASSDVLDLLSSYEQYF.

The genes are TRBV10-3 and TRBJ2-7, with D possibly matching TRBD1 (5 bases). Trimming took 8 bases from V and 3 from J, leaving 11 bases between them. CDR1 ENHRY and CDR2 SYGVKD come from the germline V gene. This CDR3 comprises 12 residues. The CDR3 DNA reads TGTGCCATCGGGGCGGACGGCTACGAGCAGTACTTC. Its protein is CAIGADGYEQYF.

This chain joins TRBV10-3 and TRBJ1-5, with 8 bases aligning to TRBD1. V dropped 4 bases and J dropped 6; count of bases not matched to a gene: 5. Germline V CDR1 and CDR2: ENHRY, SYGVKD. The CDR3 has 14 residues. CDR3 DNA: TGTGCCATCAGTGCAGGGGGCGAGGGTCAGCCCCAGCATTTT. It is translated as CAISAGGEGQPQHF.

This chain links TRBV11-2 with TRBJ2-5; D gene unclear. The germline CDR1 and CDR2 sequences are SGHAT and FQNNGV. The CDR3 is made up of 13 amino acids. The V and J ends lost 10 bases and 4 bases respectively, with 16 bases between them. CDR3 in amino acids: CATTMNPGETQYF. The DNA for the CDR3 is TGTGCCACCACCATGAACCCAGGAGAGACCCAGTACTTC.

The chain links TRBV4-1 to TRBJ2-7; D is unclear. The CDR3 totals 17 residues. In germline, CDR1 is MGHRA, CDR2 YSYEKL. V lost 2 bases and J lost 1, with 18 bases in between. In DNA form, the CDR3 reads TGCGCCAGCAGCCAACAAGATATCCTCCCGGGTTCCTACGAGCAGTACTTC. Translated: CASSQQDILPGSYEQYF.

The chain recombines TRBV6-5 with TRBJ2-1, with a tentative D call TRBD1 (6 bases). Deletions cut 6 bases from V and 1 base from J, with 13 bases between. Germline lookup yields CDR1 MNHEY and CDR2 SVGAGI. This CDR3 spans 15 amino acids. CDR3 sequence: CASSIQGLSYNEQFF. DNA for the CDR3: TGTGCCAGCAGCATACAGGGCCTTTCCTACAATGAGCAGTTCTTC.

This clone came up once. The CDR3 nucleotides are TGTGCCACCCCCTCAGGGGCCAACGTCCTGACTTTC. It encodes CATPSGANVLTF. V gene TRBV10-3 combines with J gene TRBJ2-6; D call uncertain. V lost 10 bases and J lost 4, with 8 bases in between. The CDR3 extends over 12 amino acids. Germline V CDR1 and CDR2: ENHRY, SYGVKD.

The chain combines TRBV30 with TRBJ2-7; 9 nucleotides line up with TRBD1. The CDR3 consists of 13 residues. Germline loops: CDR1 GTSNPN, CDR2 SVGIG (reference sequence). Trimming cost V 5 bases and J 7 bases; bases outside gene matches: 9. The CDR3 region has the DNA TGTGCCTGGGGGGTACAGGGGGCAGGGGAGCAGTACTTC. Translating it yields CAWGVQGAGEQYF.

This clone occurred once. The CDR3 sequence: CASSDTYGYTF. CDR3 DNA sequence: TGTGCCAGCAGCGATACCTATGGCTACACCTTC. The V call is TRBV7-2, the J call TRBJ1-2; D unresolved. V was pared by 5 bases and J by 4 bases, with 5 bases between. The germline V gene has CDR1 SGHTA and CDR2 FQGNSA. The CDR3 contains 11 residues.

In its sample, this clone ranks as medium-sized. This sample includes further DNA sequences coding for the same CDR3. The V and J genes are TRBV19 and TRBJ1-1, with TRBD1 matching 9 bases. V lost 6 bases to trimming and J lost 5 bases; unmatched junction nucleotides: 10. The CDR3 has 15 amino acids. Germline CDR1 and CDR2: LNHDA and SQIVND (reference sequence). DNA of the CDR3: TGTGCCAGTAGCCCGGGACAGGGATTCAGTACTGAAGCTTTCTTT. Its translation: CASSPGQGFSTEAFF. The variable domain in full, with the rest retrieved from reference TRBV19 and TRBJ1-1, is DGGITQSPKYLFRKEGQNVTLSCEQNLNHDAMYWYRQDPGQGLRLIYYSQIVNDFQKGDIAEGYSVSREKKESFPLTVTSAQKNPTAFYLCASSPGQGFSTEAFFGQGTRLTVV.

CDR3 sequence: CASSHPGGDEQFF. The CDR3 DNA is TGCGCCAGCAGCCACCCTGGGGGGGATGAGCAGTTCTTC. This chain connects TRBV4-1 to TRBJ2-1; 7 positions agree with TRBD2. The CDR3 extends over 13 amino acids. The germline V gene has CDR1 MGHRA and CDR2 YSYEKL. Trimming took 3 bases from V and 8 from J; bases not matched to a gene: 4.

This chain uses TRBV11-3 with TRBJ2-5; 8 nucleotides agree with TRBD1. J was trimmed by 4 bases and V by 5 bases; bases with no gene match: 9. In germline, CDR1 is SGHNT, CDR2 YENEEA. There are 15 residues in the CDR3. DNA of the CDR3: TGTGCCAGCAGCCCAAGCAGGGGGCGAGCAGAGACCCAGTACTTC. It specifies CASSPSRGRAETQYF.

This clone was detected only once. The CDR3 sequence is CASKLEGAGANVLTF. CDR3 sequence (DNA): TGTGCCAGCAAGTTGGAAGGGGCTGGGGCCAACGTCCTGACTTTC. This chain connects TRBV2 to TRBJ2-6; the D gene is possibly TRBD1 (5 bases). CDR1 is SNHLY and CDR2 is FYNNEI in the germline V gene. This CDR3 has 15 amino acids. V was pared by 7 bases and J by 2 bases, with 12 bases between.

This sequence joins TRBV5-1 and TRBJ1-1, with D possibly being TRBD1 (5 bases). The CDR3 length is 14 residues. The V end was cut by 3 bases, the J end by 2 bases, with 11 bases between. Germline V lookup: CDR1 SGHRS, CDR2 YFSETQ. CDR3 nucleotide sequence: TGCGCCAGCAGCTCCCAGGGTTTAAACACTGAAGCTTTCTTT. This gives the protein CASSSQGLNTEAFF.

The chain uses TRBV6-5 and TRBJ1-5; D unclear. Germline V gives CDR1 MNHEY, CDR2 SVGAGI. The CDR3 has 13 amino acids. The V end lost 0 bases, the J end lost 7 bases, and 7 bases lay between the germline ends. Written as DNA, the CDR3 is TGTGCCAGCAGTTACTCTTTCTTGCAGCCCCAGCATTTT. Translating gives CASSYSFLQPQHF.

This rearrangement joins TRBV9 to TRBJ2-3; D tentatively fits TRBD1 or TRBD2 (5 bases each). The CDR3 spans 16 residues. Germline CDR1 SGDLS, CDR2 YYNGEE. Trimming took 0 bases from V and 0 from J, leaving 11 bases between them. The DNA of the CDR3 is TGTGCCAGCAGCGTAGGGACCGGGGCCAGCACAGATACGCAGTATTTT. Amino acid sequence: CASSVGTGASTDTQYF.

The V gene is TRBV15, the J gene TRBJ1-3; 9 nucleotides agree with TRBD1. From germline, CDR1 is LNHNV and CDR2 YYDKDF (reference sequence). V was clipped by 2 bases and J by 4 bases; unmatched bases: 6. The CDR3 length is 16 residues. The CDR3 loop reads CATSRLQGAAGNTIYF. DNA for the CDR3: TGTGCCACCAGCAGACTACAGGGGGCGGCAGGAAACACCATATATTTT.

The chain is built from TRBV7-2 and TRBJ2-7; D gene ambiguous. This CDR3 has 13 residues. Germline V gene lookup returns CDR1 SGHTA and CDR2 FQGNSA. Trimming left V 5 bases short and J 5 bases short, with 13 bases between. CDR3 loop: CASSPTSNDEQYF. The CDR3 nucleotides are TGTGCCAGCAGCCCGACCTCAAACGACGAGCAGTACTTC.

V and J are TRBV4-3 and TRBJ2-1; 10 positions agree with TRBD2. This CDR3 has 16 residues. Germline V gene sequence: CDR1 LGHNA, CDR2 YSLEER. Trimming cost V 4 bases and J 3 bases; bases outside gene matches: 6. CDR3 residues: CASSPLSGGDYNEQFF. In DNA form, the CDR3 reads TGCGCCAGCAGCCCACTGAGCGGGGGGGACTACAATGAGCAGTTCTTC.